This TCR beta chain was recovered during a study of beta chain features in type 1 diabetes. The study's findings and limits: The naive, central memory and Treg TCRB repertoires looked more alike in patients than they did in healthy donors. Possible PCR preference for shorter templates applied equally to patients and controls. Shorter TCRB CDR3s, moderately but significantly so, marked every one of the four CD4+ subsets in Type 1 diabetes patients.

This CDR3 is 17 amino acids long. The V gene lost 4 bases and the J gene lost 0 bases, with 14 bases spanning the gap. Looked up from germline, CDR1 is SGHTS and CDR2 is YDEGEE. Based on CD45RO/CCR7/CD25/CD127/CD95/CD27, CD4+ regulatory, stem cell-like memory, naive and central memory cells were sorted. Expressed TCRB transcripts were sequenced after all isolated RNA was converted to cDNA. Only in-frame clones appear in the TCRdb table, and some are missing; sequencing was by immunoSEQ multiplex PCR. The sample consists of approximately 250,000 clones, 24% of them appearing once. Details on this clone: As yet, its antigen is unknown.

The sample was naive CD4+ T cells from blood. This TCR derives from a woman between 25 and 40 years old with type 1 diabetes. V is TRBV5-8 and J is TRBJ2-6; D call uncertain. Here the CDR3 DNA reads TGTGCCAGCAGCATGACAAGCTATAGCTCTGGGGCCAACGTCCTGACTTTC. Encoded protein: CASSMTSYSSGANVLTF.